This TCR beta chain came from a study of T cells of healthy individuals. Many counts were recorded for this clonotype. TCRdb reprocessed the 5' RACE reads with MiXCR, giving one entry per CDR3 protein. The repertoire includes 41,000 or so distinct CDR3 sequences, around 4.5% of them detected once, and about 10% sits in the top ten. The sequence was obtained from a human donor in good health.

DNA of the CDR3: TGCGCCAGCAGCTCGGGGGGGGGGAATTCACCCCTCCACTTT. Translating it yields CASSSGGGNSPLHF. The chain has TRBV5-1 and TRBJ1-6; D possibly corresponds to TRBD1 (5 bases). V was shortened by 3 bases and J by 7 bases, with 11 bases between the two germline ends. The germline gives CDR1 SGHRS, CDR2 YFSETQ. This CDR3 contains 14 residues. Full variable domain (outside the CDR3, taken from reference TRBV5-1 and TRBJ1-6): KAGVTQTPRYLIKTRGQQVTLSCSPISGHRSVSWYQQTPGQGLQFLFEYFSETQRNKGNFPGRFSGRQFSNSRSEMNVSTLELGDSALYLCASSSGGGNSPLHFGNGTRLTVT.